These 23 T cell receptor beta chains share one sample of origin, sequenced in a study of T cells after posttransplantation cyclophosphamide. Method: immunoSEQ multiplex PCR; TCRdb's copy keeps in-frame clones and lacks some. Singletons are absent from the sample, which has 40,000 to 60,000 clones. The sample comprised PBMCs. The receptors were gathered from a man aged 40-55 years in good health, CMV-negative, and a related stem cell transplant donor.

V usage is TRBV4-2 and J usage is TRBJ1-6, with D possibly being TRBD1 (6 bases). The CDR3 sequence is 18 residues long. The ends were cut back, 0 bases at V and 2 bases at J, with 14 bases in the middle. Per the germline V gene, CDR1 is LGHNA and CDR2 is YNFKEQ. In DNA form, the CDR3 reads TGTGCCAGCAGCCAAGACCACCCTACAGGGCCCTATAATTCACCCCTCCACTTT. Translation: CASSQDHPTGPYNSPLHF.

Many counts were recorded for this clone. The gene calls are TRBV14 and TRBJ2-2; D may be TRBD2 (6 bases). The CDR3 runs 14 residues. CDR1 and CDR2 (germline): SGHDN, FVKESK. Trimming left V 7 bases short and J 5 bases short, with 14 bases between. CDR3 coding DNA: TGTGCCAGCAAAAGACTGGGGAGGACCGGGGAGCTGTTTTTT. It encodes CASKRLGRTGELFF. Combining the CDR3 with reference TRBV14 and TRBJ2-2 gives the whole variable domain EAGVTQFPSHSVIEKGQTVTLRCDPISGHDNLYWYRRVMGKEIKFLLHFVKESKQDESGMPNNRFLAERTGGTYSTLKVQPAELEDSGVYFCASKRLGRTGELFFGEGSRLTVL.

This clone was seen many times. The chain has TRBV5-1 and TRBJ1-4; 10 bases agree with TRBD1. Germline V gene sequence: CDR1 SGHRS, CDR2 YFSETQ. V shed 4 bases, J shed 6 bases, and the junction held 3 bases outside the gene matches. This CDR3 contains 14 residues. CDR3 nucleotides: TGCGCCAGCAGCACTGGGACAGGGGATGAAAAACTGTTTTTT. Residues: CASSTGTGDEKLFF. The full variable domain, completed using reference TRBV5-1 and TRBJ1-4, is KAGVTQTPRYLIKTRGQQVTLSCSPISGHRSVSWYQQTPGQGLQFLFEYFSETQRNKGNFPGRFSGRQFSNSRSEMNVSTLELGDSALYLCASSTGTGDEKLFFGSGTQLSVL.

There are many counts of this clone. The chain joins TRBV5-1 to TRBJ2-4, with D tentatively TRBD2 (6 bases). V was shortened by 0 bases and J by 3 bases, with 7 bases between the two germline ends. Germline V gives CDR1 SGHRS, CDR2 YFSETQ. This CDR3 has 14 amino acids. The CDR3 sequence is CASSLGGDKNIQYF. The CDR3 coding sequence is TGCGCCAGCAGCTTGGGGGGGGACAAAAACATTCAGTACTTC.

This clone was picked up many times. CDR3 region: CASGRSLYYNEQFF. The CDR3 DNA follows: TGTGCCAGCGGGAGGTCCCTTTACTACAATGAGCAGTTCTTC. This chain uses TRBV6-1 with TRBJ2-1; D may be TRBD2 (6 bases). CDR1 and CDR2 (germline): MNHNS, SASEGT. V gave up 8 bases and J gave up 3 bases, with 14 bases separating them. This CDR3 has 14 amino acids.

This clone has at least ten counts. The chain carries TRBV2 and TRBJ2-3; 10 nucleotides agree with TRBD1. The CDR3 consists of 15 residues. V lost 4 bases, J lost 4 bases, and 5 bases stayed unmatched. From germline, CDR1 is SNHLY and CDR2 FYNNEI. This chain's CDR3 is CASSAPGTGADTQYF. CDR3 nucleotides: TGTGCCAGCAGTGCGCCCGGGACAGGGGCAGATACGCAGTATTTT.

This clone was observed at least ten times. V usage is TRBV5-6 and J usage is TRBJ2-7; unclear D gene. Germline V gives CDR1 SGHDT, CDR2 YYEEEE. V was shortened by 4 bases and J by 3 bases, with 14 bases between the two germline ends. The CDR3 has 14 residues. CDR3 sequence reads: CASSPRSRLYEQYF. The CDR3 nucleotides are TGTGCCAGCAGCCCCCGGAGCAGACTCTACGAGCAGTACTTC.

This clone occurred many times. The J gene is TRBJ2-2, the V gene TRBV28; possible D gene TRBD2, 6 bases. The CDR3 spans 14 residues. V was pared by 2 bases and J by 5 bases, with 9 bases between. The germline V gene has CDR1 MDHEN and CDR2 SYDVKM. DNA of the CDR3: TGTGCCAGCAGTTTAGCGGGATATACCGGGGAGCTGTTTTTT. This translates into CASSLAGYTGELFF.

This clone appeared many times. The rearrangement links TRBV10-2 to TRBJ2-3; 8 bases line up with TRBD2. CDR3 length equals 15 residues. Germline trimming cut 11 bases from V and 3 bases from J; bases unmatched to any gene: 13. The germline V gene has CDR1 WSHSY and CDR2 SAAADI. In DNA form, the CDR3 reads TGCGCCTGCCGCGAGGAGCGGGAGCTGACAGATACGCAGTATTTT. Its translation is CACREERELTDTQYF.

This clone came up a few times. The rearrangement uses TRBV6-5 and TRBJ2-7; no definite D call. The CDR3 sequence is 14 residues long. Looked up from germline, CDR1 is MNHEY and CDR2 is SVGAGI. Trimming pared 8 bases from V and 2 bases from J, leaving 16 bases between. The DNA of the CDR3 is TGTGCCAGCGTCCGGTCGGTGTCAACCTACGAGCAGTACTTC. Translated: CASVRSVSTYEQYF.

This clone was seen repeatedly, ten times or more. The V and J genes are TRBV5-3 and TRBJ2-7; tentative D call: TRBD2 (6 bases). TRBV5-3 is sorted into the ORF group, with uncertain function. The CDR3 totals 15 residues. The ends were cut back, 7 bases at V and 0 bases at J, with 17 bases in the middle. CDR3 DNA sequence: TGTGCCAGACGCAAGCGTAGCGGATACTCCTACGAGCAGTACTTC. Translated: CARRKRSGYSYEQYF.

This clone was seen many times. This rearrangement joins TRBV28 to TRBJ2-7; 9 bases are shared with TRBD2. The trim removed 6 bases at V and 3 bases at J, leaving 9 bases unmatched. This CDR3 region has 15 residues. Per the germline V gene, CDR1 is MDHEN and CDR2 is SYDVKM. The CDR3 nucleotides read TGTGCCAGCAGACCGGTAGCGGGAGCTTACTACGAGCAGTACTTC. It is translated as CASRPVAGAYYEQYF.

This clone came up many times. This chain joins TRBV28 and TRBJ2-2; D is unclear. The CDR3 has 16 amino acids. Trimming shortened V by 5 bases and J by 4 bases, and 17 bases separated the two germline ends. Per germline, CDR1 MDHEN and CDR2 SYDVKM. The CDR3 here is CASSPLLFTSTGELFF. The CDR3 nucleotides read TGTGCCAGCAGTCCCCTACTCTTTACTTCCACCGGGGAGCTGTTTTTT.

This clone was counted only a few times. A junction end diverges from the germline sequence, so it may reflect a read error. V gene TRBV10-3 combines with J gene TRBJ1-1, with D uncertain. The length of the CDR3 is 13 residues. Germline V lookup: CDR1 ENHRY, CDR2 SYGVKD. As DNA, the CDR3 is TGTGCCAGCAGTCAAAACACGAACACTGAAGCTTTCTTT. Translation gives CASSQNTNTEAFF.

The chain employs TRBV6-5 and TRBJ1-5; 7 nucleotides align to TRBD1. Unmatched junction bases numbered 9, after V lost 5 bases and J lost 5 bases. The CDR3 runs to 15 residues. Looked up from germline, CDR1 is MNHEY and CDR2 is SVGAGI. The CDR3 reads CASSKQGGADQPQHF. CDR3 nucleotide sequence: TGTGCCAGCAGTAAACAAGGGGGCGCGGATCAGCCCCAGCATTTT.

This clone was observed many times. J is TRBJ1-2 and V is TRBV30, with 8 bases that match TRBD1. Germline CDR1 reads GTSNPN; CDR2 reads SVGIG (reference sequence). V lost 3 bases and J lost 4; bases outside the gene matches: 1. The CDR3 loop spans 12 amino acids. The CDR3: CAWSGTGYGYTF. The CDR3 bases are TGTGCCTGGAGCGGGACAGGCTATGGCTACACCTTC. The full variable domain, its missing parts supplied by reference TRBV30 and TRBJ1-2, is SQTIHQWPATLVQPVGSPLSLECTVEGTSNPNLYWYRQAAGRGLQLLFYSVGIGQISSEVPQNLSASRPQDRQFILSSKKLLLSDSGFYLCAWSGTGYGYTFGSGTRLTVV.

This clone was detected ten times or more. The chain is built from TRBV10-2 and TRBJ1-1; TRBD1 is a possible D gene (5 bases). Per germline, CDR1 WSHSY and CDR2 SAAADI. V lost 3 bases and J 5 bases, leaving 13 bases between the germline ends. The CDR3 has 14 amino acids. CDR3 loop: CASSDPDRETEAFF. In DNA, the CDR3 is TGCGCCAGCAGTGATCCCGACAGAGAGACTGAAGCTTTCTTT.

This clone has at least ten counts. The rearrangement joins TRBV6-6 to TRBJ1-6; 7 bases map to TRBD1. There are 13 residues in the CDR3. V shed 8 bases, J shed 6 bases, and the junction held 4 bases outside the gene matches. Looked up from germline, CDR1 is MNHNY and CDR2 is SVGAGI (reference sequence). The CDR3 sequence is CASWDSTNSPLHF. CDR3 in DNA: TGTGCCAGCTGGGACAGTACTAATTCACCCCTCCACTTT.

This clone was found many times. The rearrangement links TRBV28 to TRBJ2-7, with 7 bases lining up with TRBD1. The CDR3 length is 12 residues. V lost 11 bases to trimming and J lost 2 bases; unmatched junction nucleotides: 6. Germline CDR1 MDHEN, CDR2 SYDVKM. The CDR3 DNA reads as TGTGCCGCAACGGACAGGACCTACGAGCAGTACTTC. This translates into CAATDRTYEQYF.

This clone was observed many times. V and J are TRBV6-5 and TRBJ2-7; D is possibly TRBD2 (5 bases). Germline V lookup: CDR1 MNHEY, CDR2 SVGAGI. This CDR3 comprises 13 residues. V gave up 2 bases and J gave up 4 bases, with 9 bases separating them. The CDR3 region is CASSYGRGYEQYF. DNA for the CDR3: TGTGCCAGCAGTTACGGCAGAGGGTACGAGCAGTACTTC.

This clone was seen ten or more times. CDR3 in amino acids: CASSLSWGGKTGELFF. DNA for the CDR3: TGTGCCAGCAGTTTATCCTGGGGGGGTAAAACCGGGGAGCTGTTTTTT. The chain couples TRBV28 to TRBJ2-2; 7 bases are shared with TRBD2. Germline CDR1 is MDHEN and CDR2 is SYDVKM. The CDR3 totals 16 residues. The V segment lost 1 base and the J segment 5 bases; nucleotides outside the gene matches: 7.

This clone showed up many times. The V gene is TRBV30, the J gene TRBJ1-1; D gene unclear. V gave up 3 bases and J gave up 5 bases, with 10 bases separating them. Looked up from germline, CDR1 is GTSNPN and CDR2 is SVGIG (reference sequence). The CDR3 loop spans 12 amino acids. CDR3 loop: CAWSGGETEAFF. As DNA, the CDR3 is TGTGCCTGGAGCGGTGGAGAGACTGAAGCTTTCTTT.

Only a few counts were recorded for this clone. The chain has TRBV5-5 and TRBJ2-5; 7 positions agree with TRBD1. The J call may be incorrect, as the DNA end agrees better with TRBJ2-7. The germline gives CDR1 SGHKS, CDR2 YYEKEE (reference sequence). This CDR3 has 14 residues. CDR3: CASRVGTETYEQYF. The DNA of the CDR3 is TGTGCCAGCAGAGTAGGGACAGAGACCTACGAGCAGTACTTC.